Listed here are 21 T cell receptor beta chains from one sample, sequenced in a study of T cells in localized non-small cell lung cancer. Generated by immunoSEQ multiplex PCR, the TCRdb table keeps only in-frame clones and is missing some. This table holds approximately 3,000 clones, approximately 23% found once. The sample was lung tumor tissue, taken before any cancer treatment. The source is a man between 40 and 69 years old with stage I squamous cell lung carcinoma.

The V call is TRBV14, the J call TRBJ2-6; TRBD2 agrees at 14 bases. CDR3 size: 18 residues. The junction had 0 bases not matched to a gene; V was cut back by 1 base and J by 1 base. Germline lookup yields CDR1 SGHDN and CDR2 FVKESK. DNA of the CDR3: TGTGCCAGCAGCCAAGGGACTAGCGGGGGGTCTGGGGCCAACGTCCTGACTTTC. It translates to CASSQGTSGGSGANVLTF.

V is TRBV5-1 and J is TRBJ1-1; a weak D match, TRBD1 (6 bases). This CDR3 is built from 15 residues. The V gene's germline CDR1 is SGHRS and CDR2 YFSETQ. Trimming took off 1 base at V and 0 bases at J, with 10 bases between the two ends. Here the CDR3 DNA reads TGCGCCAGCAGCTTGAAGGGGGGCATGAACACTGAAGCTTTCTTT. Amino acids: CASSLKGGMNTEAFF.

This chain uses TRBV7-7 with TRBJ2-2; 8 bases map to TRBD1. Germline CDR1 is SSHAT and CDR2 is FNYEAQ (reference sequence). CDR3 length equals 18 residues. Losses at the gene ends were 2 bases for V and 1 base for J; bases not matched to a gene: 9. The CDR3 coding sequence is TGTGCCAGCAGCTTAAGCAGGGGGCTAATTAGGAACACCGGGGAGCTGTTTTTT. It translates to CASSLSRGLIRNTGELFF.

By proportion, this clone is medium-sized. J is TRBJ1-1 and V is TRBV9; TRBD1 agrees at 9 bases. V lost 4 bases and J lost 5; bases outside the gene matches: 12. The CDR3 extends over 16 amino acids. Germline CDR1 and CDR2: SGDLS and YYNGEE. The DNA of the CDR3 is TGTGCCAGCAGCCCCCCGACAGGGGGAGTGTGGACTGAAGCTTTCTTT. Its translation: CASSPPTGGVWTEAFF. Filled out from reference TRBV9 and TRBJ1-1, the complete variable domain reads DSGVTQTPKHLITATGQRVTLRCSPRSGDLSVYWYQQSLDQGLQFLIQYYNGEERAKGNILERFSAQQFPDLHSELNLSSLELGDSALYFCASSPPTGGVWTEAFFGQGTRLTVV.

This clone has just a few counts. The rearrangement links TRBV6-8 to TRBJ1-1; the D is unclear. Germline V lookup: CDR1 MNHGY, CDR2 SAAAGT. V was cut by 11 bases and J by 4 bases, with 14 bases left in between. There are 12 residues in the CDR3. The CDR3 DNA follows: TGTGCCTCCGGACCTTCGGGCACTGAAGCTTTCTTT. Residues: CASGPSGTEAFF.

The chain combines TRBV6-8 with TRBJ1-4; TRBD1 might be the D (6 bases). The CDR3 is made up of 15 amino acids. Germline assignment: CDR1 MNHGY and CDR2 SAAAGT. The V end lost 6 bases, the J end lost 3 bases, and 14 bases lay between the germline ends. CDR3 nucleotide sequence: TGTGCCAGCAGAGACTACACAGGGCCTAATGAAAAACTGTTTTTT. Protein product: CASRDYTGPNEKLFF.

This clone is medium-sized by share. The chain employs TRBV28 and TRBJ2-5, with unresolved D. Trimming removed 3 bases at V and 5 bases at J, with 13 bases between. This CDR3 is 14 amino acids long. Germline V gene data show CDR1 as MDHEN and CDR2 as SYDVKM. The CDR3 sequence is CASSFWKGPETQYF. The DNA for the CDR3 is TGTGCCAGCAGTTTTTGGAAAGGCCCGGAGACCCAGTACTTC.

This clone was observed a handful of times. The chain links TRBV23-1 to TRBJ2-6, with D perhaps matching TRBD1 (6 bases). TRBV23-1 qualifies as an ORF whose function is uncertain. V was trimmed by 5 bases and J by 0 bases, leaving 23 bases between them. CDR3 length: 20 amino acids. In nucleotides, the CDR3 is TGCGCCAGCAGTAAAGAATCCCGGGACAAGTACCTCTCTGGGGCCAACGTCCTGACTTTC. Residues: CASSKESRDKYLSGANVLTF.

Only a few counts were recorded for this clone. This chain links TRBV10-2 with TRBJ2-7, with TRBD1 matching 7 bases. This CDR3 comprises 13 residues. J lost 2 bases, V lost 6 bases, and 4 bases had no gene match. The germline CDR1 and CDR2 sequences are WSHSY and SAAADI. CDR3 coding DNA: TGCGCCAGCAGCACCGGGACAGCCTACGAGCAGTACTTC. Translation gives CASSTGTAYEQYF.

V usage is TRBV19 and J usage is TRBJ2-5; TRBD1 or TRBD2 may be the D gene (5 bases each). Trimming cost V 5 bases and J 1 base, with 8 bases left between them. In germline, CDR1 is LNHDA, CDR2 SQIVND (reference sequence). CDR3 length: 13 residues. The chain's CDR3 is CASSRGVQETQYF. The CDR3 nucleotides are TGTGCCAGTAGTCGAGGGGTCCAAGAGACCCAGTACTTC.

This clone was detected a few times. V usage is TRBV6-8 and J usage is TRBJ1-5; D call uncertain. From germline, CDR1 is MNHGY and CDR2 SAAAGT. Between the trimmed V and J ends, which lost 5 bases and 1 base, there was a span of 6 bases. The CDR3 has 13 residues. CDR3 in DNA: TGTGCCAGCAGTCCAAAGAGCAATCAGCCCCAGCATTTT. Protein: CASSPKSNQPQHF.

This clone has just a few counts. This chain joins TRBV10-3 and TRBJ1-2, with TRBD1 as a possible D gene (6 bases). The CDR3 length is 15 residues. Trimming shortened V by 0 bases and J by 0 bases, and 8 bases separated the two germline ends. Germline V gives CDR1 ENHRY, CDR2 SYGVKD. This CDR3 reads CAISESDSSNYGYTF. The CDR3 region has the DNA TGTGCCATCAGTGAGTCGGACAGTTCTAACTATGGCTACACCTTC.

The chain uses TRBV29-1 and TRBJ2-3; 9 nucleotides agree with TRBD1. CDR3 length equals 13 residues. Trimming at V came to 7 bases and at J to 3 bases, leaving 5 bases not matched to a gene. The V gene's germline CDR1 is SQVTM and CDR2 ANQGSEA. The CDR3 nucleotides are TGCAGCGCTCGACAGGGGGGGACAGATACGCAGTATTTT. Its translation is CSARQGGTDTQYF.

The chain employs TRBV28 and TRBJ2-2; D is ambiguous. Germline CDR1 MDHEN, CDR2 SYDVKM. CDR3 length equals 14 residues. V shed 3 bases and J shed 1 base, with 6 bases lying between them. As DNA, the CDR3 is TGTGCCAGCAGTTTGGCAGGGAACACCGGGGAGCTGTTTTTT. As protein: CASSLAGNTGELFF.

The rearrangement uses TRBV19 and TRBJ1-2; TRBD1 matches 7 bases. The CDR3 is made up of 14 amino acids. Trimming took 6 bases from V and 7 from J; bases not matched to a gene: 11. Germline loops: CDR1 LNHDA, CDR2 SQIVND (reference sequence). Written as DNA, the CDR3 is TGTGCCAGTAGAGCCACAGGGGTGGTTTTTGGCTACACCTTC. This gives the protein CASRATGVVFGYTF.

The chain links TRBV29-1 to TRBJ2-1; 12 nucleotides agree with TRBD2. The CDR3 is 13 amino acids. CDR1 is SQVTM, CDR2 ANQGSEA, per germline. The V segment lost 6 bases and the J segment 6 bases; nucleotides outside the gene matches: 3. CDR3 DNA: TGCAGCGTGATACTAGCGGGGGGCAATGAGCAGTTCTTC. Encoded protein: CSVILAGGNEQFF.

The V and J genes are TRBV6-8 and TRBJ2-1; D not certain. From germline, CDR1 is MNHGY and CDR2 SAAAGT. V was shortened by 8 bases and J by 0 bases, with 14 bases between the two germline ends. This CDR3 has 15 residues. CDR3 amino acids: CASRLGQSSYNEQFF. Written as DNA, the CDR3 is TGTGCCAGCCGGTTAGGCCAGAGCTCCTACAATGAGCAGTTCTTC.

The J gene is TRBJ1-2, the V gene TRBV18; no clear D. CDR3 size: 15 residues. Germline CDR1 KGHSH, CDR2 LQKENI. Between the trimmed V and J ends, which lost 1 base and 1 base, there was a span of 10 bases. CDR3: CASSPRGNFNYGYTF. CDR3 nucleotide sequence: TGTGCCAGCTCACCACGGGGAAATTTTAACTATGGCTACACCTTC.

V usage is TRBV10-2 and J usage is TRBJ2-3; TRBD2 aligns across 8 bases. The germline CDR1 and CDR2 sequences are WSHSY and SAAADI. The trim removed 10 bases at V and 5 bases at J, leaving 5 bases unmatched. The CDR3 spans 12 residues. Here the CDR3 reads CATASGRDTQYF. Written as DNA, the CDR3 is TGCGCCACAGCAAGCGGGAGAGATACGCAGTATTTT.

The chain joins TRBV5-1 to TRBJ1-1; D is unresolved. CDR3 size: 15 residues. V was shortened by 3 bases and J by 0 bases, with 12 bases between the two germline ends. Germline V gene data show CDR1 as SGHRS and CDR2 as YFSETQ. This chain's CDR3 is CASSWGNTMNTEAFF. CDR3 DNA: TGCGCCAGCAGCTGGGGAAACACCATGAACACTGAAGCTTTCTTT.

The chain is built from TRBV28 and TRBJ2-7; D gene ambiguous. Looked up from germline, CDR1 is MDHEN and CDR2 is SYDVKM. V dropped 3 bases and J dropped 6 bases, with 15 bases sitting between them. This CDR3 has 14 residues. CDR3 nucleotide sequence: TGTGCCAGCAGTTTGCTAGGTAATTGGGGCGAGCAGTACTTC. It encodes CASSLLGNWGEQYF.